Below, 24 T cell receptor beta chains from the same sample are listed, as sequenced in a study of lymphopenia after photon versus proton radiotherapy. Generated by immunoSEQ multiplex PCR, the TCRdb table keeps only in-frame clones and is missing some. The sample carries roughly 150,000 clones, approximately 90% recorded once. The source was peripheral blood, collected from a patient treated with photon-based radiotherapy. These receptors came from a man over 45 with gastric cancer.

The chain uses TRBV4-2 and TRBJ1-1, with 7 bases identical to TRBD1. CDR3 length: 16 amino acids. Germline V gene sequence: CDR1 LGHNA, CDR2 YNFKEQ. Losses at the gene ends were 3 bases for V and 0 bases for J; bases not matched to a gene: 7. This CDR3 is CASSQIRTGMNTEAFF. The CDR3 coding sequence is TGTGCCAGCAGCCAGATTCGGACAGGAATGAACACTGAAGCTTTCTTT.

The CDR3 protein is CASSLASGKGNQPQHF. The DNA of the CDR3 is TGTGCCAGCAGCTTAGCGTCGGGGAAGGGCAATCAGCCCCAGCATTTT. The rearrangement uses TRBV7-8 and TRBJ1-5; unclear D gene. Trimming left V 0 bases short and J 2 bases short, with 11 bases between. Germline V gives CDR1 SGHVS, CDR2 FQNEAQ. The CDR3 runs 16 residues.

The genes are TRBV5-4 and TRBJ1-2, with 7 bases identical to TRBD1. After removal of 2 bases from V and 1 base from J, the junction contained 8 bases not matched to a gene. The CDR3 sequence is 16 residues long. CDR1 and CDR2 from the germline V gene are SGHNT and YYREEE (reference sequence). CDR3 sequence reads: CASSFNRGGINYGYTF. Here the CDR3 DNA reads TGTGCCAGCAGCTTCAACAGGGGTGGGATTAACTATGGCTACACCTTC.

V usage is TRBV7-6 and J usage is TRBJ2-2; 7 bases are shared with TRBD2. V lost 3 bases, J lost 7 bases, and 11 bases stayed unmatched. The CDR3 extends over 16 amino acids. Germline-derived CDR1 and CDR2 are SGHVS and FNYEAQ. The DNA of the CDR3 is TGTGCCAGCAGCTTTGTGGGAGGGCGGGATGACGGGGAGCTGTTTTTT. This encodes CASSFVGGRDDGELFF.

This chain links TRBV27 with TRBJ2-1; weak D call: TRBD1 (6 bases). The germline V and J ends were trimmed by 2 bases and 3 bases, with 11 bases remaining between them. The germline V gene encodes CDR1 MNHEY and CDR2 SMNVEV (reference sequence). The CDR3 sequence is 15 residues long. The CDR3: CASSLTWGLYNEQFF. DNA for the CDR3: TGTGCCAGCAGTTTAACATGGGGGCTCTACAATGAGCAGTTCTTC.

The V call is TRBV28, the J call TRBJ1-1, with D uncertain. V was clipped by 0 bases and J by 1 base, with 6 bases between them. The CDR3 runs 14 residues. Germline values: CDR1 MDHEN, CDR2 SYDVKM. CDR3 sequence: CASSLWTENTEAFF. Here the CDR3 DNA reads TGTGCCAGCAGTTTATGGACTGAGAACACTGAAGCTTTCTTT.

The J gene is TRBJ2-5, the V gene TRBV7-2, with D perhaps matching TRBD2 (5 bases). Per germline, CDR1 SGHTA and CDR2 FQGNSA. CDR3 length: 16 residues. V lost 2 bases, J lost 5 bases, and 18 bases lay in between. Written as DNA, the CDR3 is TGTGCCAGCAGCTTATTGTCGCGGTCGGGGTGGGAGACCCAGTACTTC. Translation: CASSLLSRSGWETQYF.

CDR3 nucleotide sequence: TGTGCCATCAGTGAAAGGGGGGAAGAGACCCAGTACTTC. Its translation is CAISERGEETQYF. This chain joins TRBV10-3 and TRBJ2-5, with D perhaps TRBD1 or TRBD2 (6 bases each). Germline lookup yields CDR1 ENHRY and CDR2 SYGVKD. V lost 3 bases, J lost 3 bases, and 8 bases lay in between. This CDR3 comprises 13 residues.

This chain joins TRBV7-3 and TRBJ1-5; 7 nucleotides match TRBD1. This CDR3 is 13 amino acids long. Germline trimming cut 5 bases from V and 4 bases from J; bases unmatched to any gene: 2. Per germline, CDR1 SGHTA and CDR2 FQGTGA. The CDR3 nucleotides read TGTGCCAGCAGCGAACAGGGGAATCAGCCCCAGCATTTT. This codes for CASSEQGNQPQHF. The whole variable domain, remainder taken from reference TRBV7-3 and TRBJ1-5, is GAGVSQTPSNKVTEKGKYVELRCDPISGHTALYWYRQSLGQGPEFLIYFQGTGAADDSGLPNDRFFAVRPEGSVSTLKIQRTERGDSAVYLCASSEQGNQPQHFGDGTRLSIL.

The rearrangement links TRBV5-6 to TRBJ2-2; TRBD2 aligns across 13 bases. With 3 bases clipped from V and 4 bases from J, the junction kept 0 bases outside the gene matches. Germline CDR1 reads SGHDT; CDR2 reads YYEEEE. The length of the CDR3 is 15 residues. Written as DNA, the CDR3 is TGTGCCAGCAGCTGGACTAGCGGGAGCACCGGGGAGCTGTTTTTT. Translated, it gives CASSWTSGSTGELFF.

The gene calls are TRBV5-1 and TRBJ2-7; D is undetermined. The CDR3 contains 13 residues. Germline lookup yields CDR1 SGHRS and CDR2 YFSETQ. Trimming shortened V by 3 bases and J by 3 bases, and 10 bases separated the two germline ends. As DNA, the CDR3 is TGCGCCAGCAGCTACGGTAGCCTCTACGAGCAGTACTTC. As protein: CASSYGSLYEQYF.

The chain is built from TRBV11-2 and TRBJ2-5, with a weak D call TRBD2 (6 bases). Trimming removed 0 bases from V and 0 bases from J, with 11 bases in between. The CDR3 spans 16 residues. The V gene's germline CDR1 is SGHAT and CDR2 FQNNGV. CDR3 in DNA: TGTGCCAGCAGCTTAGATAGCGGCCCGTACCAAGAGACCCAGTACTTC. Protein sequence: CASSLDSGPYQETQYF.

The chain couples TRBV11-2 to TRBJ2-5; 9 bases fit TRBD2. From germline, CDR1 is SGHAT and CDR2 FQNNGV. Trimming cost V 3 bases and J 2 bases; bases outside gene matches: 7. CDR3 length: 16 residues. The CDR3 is CASSLLAGVWQETQYF. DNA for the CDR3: TGTGCCAGCAGCTTGTTAGCGGGAGTATGGCAAGAGACCCAGTACTTC. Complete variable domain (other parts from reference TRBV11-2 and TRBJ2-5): EAGVAQSPRYKIIEKRQSVAFWCNPISGHATLYWYQQILGQGPKLLIQFQNNGVVDDSQLPKDRFSAERLKGVDSTLKIQPAKLEDSAVYLCASSLLAGVWQETQYFGPGTRLLVL.

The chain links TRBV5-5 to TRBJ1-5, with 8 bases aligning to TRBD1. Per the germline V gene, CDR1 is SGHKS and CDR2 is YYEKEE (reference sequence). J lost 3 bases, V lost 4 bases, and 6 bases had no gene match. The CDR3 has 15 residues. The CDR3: CASSRRQGNNQPQHF. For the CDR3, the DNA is TGTGCCAGCAGCCGCCGACAGGGGAACAATCAGCCCCAGCATTTT.

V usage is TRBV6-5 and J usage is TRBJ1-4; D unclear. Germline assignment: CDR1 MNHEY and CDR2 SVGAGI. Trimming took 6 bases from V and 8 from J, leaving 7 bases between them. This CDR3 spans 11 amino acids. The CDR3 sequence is CASRTREKLFF. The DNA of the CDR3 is TGTGCCAGCAGAACCAGGGAAAAACTGTTTTTT.

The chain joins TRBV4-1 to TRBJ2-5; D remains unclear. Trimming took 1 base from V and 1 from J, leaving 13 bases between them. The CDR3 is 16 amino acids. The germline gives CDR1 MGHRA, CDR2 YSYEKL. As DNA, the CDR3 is TGCGCCAGCAGCCAAGGGCTTGGAAGCAGCCAAGAGACCCAGTACTTC. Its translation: CASSQGLGSSQETQYF.

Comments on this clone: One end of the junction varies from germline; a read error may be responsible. CDR3 loop: CASSEGGSEKFF. The CDR3, as DNA: TGTGCCAGTAGTGAAGGGGGCAGTGAGAAGTTCTTC. J is TRBJ2-1 and V is TRBV19, with 7 bases lining up with TRBD1. Germline V gene lookup returns CDR1 LNHDA and CDR2 SQIVND (reference sequence). The CDR3 is made up of 12 amino acids.

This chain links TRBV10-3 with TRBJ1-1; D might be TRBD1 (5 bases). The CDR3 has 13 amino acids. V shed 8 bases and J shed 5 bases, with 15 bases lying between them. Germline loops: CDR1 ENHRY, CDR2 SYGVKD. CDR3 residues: CAIRLDQGTEAFF. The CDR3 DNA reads TGTGCCATCCGACTGGATCAGGGAACTGAAGCTTTCTTT.

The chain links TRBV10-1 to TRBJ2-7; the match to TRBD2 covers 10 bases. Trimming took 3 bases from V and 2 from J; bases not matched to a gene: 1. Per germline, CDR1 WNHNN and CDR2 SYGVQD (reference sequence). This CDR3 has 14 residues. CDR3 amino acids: CASSESGRAYEQYF. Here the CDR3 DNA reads TGCGCCAGCAGTGAAAGCGGGAGGGCCTACGAGCAGTACTTC.

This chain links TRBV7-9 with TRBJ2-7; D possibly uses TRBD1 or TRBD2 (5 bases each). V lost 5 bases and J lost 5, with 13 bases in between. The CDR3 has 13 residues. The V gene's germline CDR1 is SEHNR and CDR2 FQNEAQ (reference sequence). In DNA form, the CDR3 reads TGTGCCAGCAGCGCATTTGGGACGGACGAGCAGTACTTC. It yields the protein CASSAFGTDEQYF.

CDR3 sequence reads: CASSRDRSITTNHLNSNQPQHF. In DNA form, the CDR3 reads TGTGCCAGCAGTAGGGACCGCTCTATTACTACAAACCACTTAAATAGCAATCAGCCCCAGCATTTT. The gene calls are TRBV2 and TRBJ1-5; TRBD1 might be the D (5 bases). Trimming took 5 bases from V and 0 from J, leaving 32 bases between them. Germline CDR1 SNHLY, CDR2 FYNNEI. CDR3 length: 22 residues.

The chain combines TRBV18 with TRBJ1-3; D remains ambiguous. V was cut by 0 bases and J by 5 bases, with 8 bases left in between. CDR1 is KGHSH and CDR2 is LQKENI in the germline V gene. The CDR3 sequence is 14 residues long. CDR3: CASSPPGSRNTIYF. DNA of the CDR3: TGTGCCAGCTCACCACCGGGCAGTAGAAACACCATATATTTT. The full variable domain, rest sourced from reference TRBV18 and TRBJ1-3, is NAGVMQNPRHLVRRRGQEARLRCSPMKGHSHVYWYRQLPEEGLKFMVYLQKENIIDESGMPKERFSAEFPKEGPSILRIQQVVRGDSAAYFCASSPPGSRNTIYFGEGSWLTVV.

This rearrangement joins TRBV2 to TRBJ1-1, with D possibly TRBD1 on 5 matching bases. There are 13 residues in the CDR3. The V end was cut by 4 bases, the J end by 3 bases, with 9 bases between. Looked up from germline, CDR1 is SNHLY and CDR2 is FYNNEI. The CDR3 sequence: CASSGQGYTEAFF. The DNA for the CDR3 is TGTGCCAGCAGTGGGCAGGGTTACACTGAAGCTTTCTTT.

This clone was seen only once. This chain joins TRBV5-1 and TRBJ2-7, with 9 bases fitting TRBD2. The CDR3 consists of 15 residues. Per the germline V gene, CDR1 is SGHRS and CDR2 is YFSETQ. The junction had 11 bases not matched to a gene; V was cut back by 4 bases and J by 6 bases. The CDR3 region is CASSPGLASISEQYF. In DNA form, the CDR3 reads TGCGCCAGCAGCCCAGGACTAGCGAGCATAAGCGAGCAGTACTTC.